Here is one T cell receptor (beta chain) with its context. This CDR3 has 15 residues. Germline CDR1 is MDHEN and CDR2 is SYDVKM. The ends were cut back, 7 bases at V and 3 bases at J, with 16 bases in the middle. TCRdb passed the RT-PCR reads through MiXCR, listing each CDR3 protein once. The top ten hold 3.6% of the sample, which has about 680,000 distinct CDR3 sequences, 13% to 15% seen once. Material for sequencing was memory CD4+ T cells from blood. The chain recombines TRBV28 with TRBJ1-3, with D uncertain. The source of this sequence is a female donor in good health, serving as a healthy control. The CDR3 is CASMGSPALGNTIYF. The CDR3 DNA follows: TGTGCCAGCATGGGAAGCCCAGCCCTTGGAAACACCATATATTTT.